This T cell receptor beta chain comes out of a study of shared clonotypes between healthy human individuals (dated by TCRdb to about 2020). With respect to the entire study: The cohort included a few men and a couple of women between 18 and 49 years of age. The study deeply sequenced blood TCR repertoires of five healthy adults to estimate repertoire size and the extent of clonotype sharing between individuals. Libraries were prepared and TCR repertoires were sequenced by different laboratories using diverse techniques, in order to increase sequencing depth and limit assay-specific biases. Leukapheresis yielded between about 0.8 and 8.9 billion PBMCs per donor. Here is what the overall study found, with its caveats: The small number of donors limited the genetic and exposure-history diversity represented. Only blood was sampled, and tissue TCR repertoires likely differ from those in blood. Pairwise subsampling indicated that sequencing depth was expected to affect the degree of clonotype sharing among donors.

As to this clone: Its antigen target is currently unknown. No clone much larger than this one lies a single base away; base qualities are absent.

Taken from the germline V gene, the CDR1 and CDR2 loops are MDHEN and SYDVKM. CDR3 length: 15 amino acids, cysteine to phenylalanine. The entry retains the CDR3 DNA only, 45 bases that are in frame from base 1. Relative to germline, V is 4 bases shorter and J is 5 bases shorter, with 18 bases between their ends. Using the deep immunoSEQ assay, TCR CDR3 regions were amplified from genomic DNA by multiplex PCR. For each cell subset, the extracted genomic DNA was distributed evenly across all wells of several immunoSEQ 96-well plates, and each plate served as one replicate. For unsorted PBMC, about 300 ng of genomic DNA, equivalent to approximately 28,000 T cell genomes, went into each replicate PCR. Ten immunoSEQ deep assay plates were used to sequence the unsorted PBMC genomic DNA. Purified libraries were measured with a Qubit 3.0 fluorometer, size-checked on a Bioanalyzer 2100, and measured again with the KAPA Library Quantification kit. Each immunoSEQ 96-well plate was sequenced on its own single-read 150-cycle Illumina NextSeq 550 flow cell. On the authors' methods: Because the immunoSEQ output held only junctional sequences and lacked quality scores, the filtering could not match the filtering applied to full-length reads. Sequences were annotated with PyIR, a Python wrapper for IgBLAST v1.9, and V/J genes and CDR3 were assigned using IMGT germline references. Any read was removed if the V/J assignment was weak (E-value above 1e-6), the CDR3 was missing, or the read contained stop codons, out-of-frame junctions, or ambiguous translated residues. V3J clonotypes were defined as sequences sharing the same inferred V gene, J gene, and CDR3 amino acid sequence. The percentage overlap between two repertoires was calculated by dividing the number of shared unique clonotypes by the size of the smaller repertoire. Three approaches were used to assess repertoire richness: RTK rarefaction, the Chao1 estimator, and Recon v2.1 estimates of unobserved clonotypes. Held by TCRdb, this immuneACCESS table contains in-frame sequences only and omits some clones. Under half of the omission traces to an unresolved V gene where checked; the cause of the rest is unknown. The V and J calls and clone size were taken over from that table, and D and trimming were inferred from the DNA. The sample includes more than 400,000 clones, with around four fifths observed a single time. In total, the top ten clones hold 12% of the sample.

Donors were healthy HIV-negative adults with no recently reported acute infections or vaccinations. Only Caucasian adults living in Nashville, Tennessee, USA were represented among the donors. In the unsorted samples, 90 million or so PBMCs were counted, and genomic DNA was extracted using the QIAamp DNA Blood Mini kit. Blood was obtained by leukapheresis, after which PBMCs were separated by Ficoll-Histopaque density gradient centrifugation and cryopreserved in liquid nitrogen vapor phase. The source of this sequence is a middle-aged woman in good health. Some clones in this sample may be carry-over from other donors' samples. In this chain, TRBV28 is recombined with TRBJ2-7; a tentative D match to TRBD2 spans 6 bases. The specimen sequenced was PBMCs. DNA sequence: TGTGCCAGCAGTTCCGGGGGTAGTAGCGGCCACGAGCAGTACTTC. Its protein reads: CASSSGGSSGHEQYF.